This T cell receptor beta chain comes out of a study of T cell responses to AZD1222 COVID-19 vaccine. The CDR3 is 12 residues long. Germline CDR1 is LNHDA and CDR2 is SQIVND (reference sequence). Trimming cost V 3 bases and J 6 bases, with 6 bases left between them. This table comes from immunoSEQ multiplex PCR, and its TCRdb copy is limited to in-frame clones, with some not included. The sample carries 150,000 or so clones, about 93% recorded once. This receptor was obtained from an adult in good health. The V and J genes are TRBV19 and TRBJ1-5; no firm D call. This specimen was peripheral blood, taken on day 0 of MenACWY control vaccination. In DNA, the CDR3 is TGTGCCAGTAGTATGGTTGGTCAGCCCCAGCATTTT. This gives the protein CASSMVGQPQHF.